These 11 T cell receptor beta chains came from one sample sequenced in a study of early T cells in non-severe SARS-CoV-2 infection. TCRdb redid the calling of the 5' RACE reads with MiXCR, one entry per CDR3 protein. The table includes over 35,000 distinct CDR3 sequences, 3.5% to 5% detected once. Material: whole blood. Receptors originate from an adult who was a healthcare worker with PCR-confirmed SARS-CoV-2 infection or an uninfected control (not recorded which).

The chain recombines TRBV12-3 or TRBV12-4 with TRBJ1-1, with D perhaps matching TRBD1 (5 bases). With 4 bases removed from V and 5 bases from J, the gap between germline ends came to 14 bases. This CDR3 is built from 14 residues. The CDR3 DNA reads as TGTGCCAGCAGTTCCGGGGGGGAGAGGACTGAAGCTTTCTTT. It is translated as CASSSGGERTEAFF.

Only a few counts were recorded for this clonotype. The chain links TRBV6-2 or TRBV6-3 to TRBJ2-2; the D is unclear. The V gene lost 5 bases and the J gene lost 7 bases, with 8 bases spanning the gap. This CDR3 spans 12 amino acids. Looked up from germline, CDR1 is MNHEY and CDR2 is SVGEGT. CDR3 sequence: CASSRPVGELFF. CDR3 sequence (DNA): TGTGCCAGCAGTCGTCCTGTCGGGGAGCTGTTTTTT.

This clonotype showed up many times. The chain combines TRBV5-1 with TRBJ2-7; D gene uncertain. Germline loops: CDR1 SGHRS, CDR2 YFSETQ. This CDR3 has 10 residues. V lost 3 bases, J lost 4 bases, and 2 bases lay in between. In DNA, the CDR3 is TGCGCCAGCAGCTCATACGAGCAGTACTTC. Encoded protein: CASSSYEQYF.

Relative to its sample, this clonotype is medium-sized (0.01 to 0.1%). The chain joins TRBV10-3 to TRBJ1-2; D is ambiguous. This CDR3 has 13 residues. CDR1 ENHRY and CDR2 SYGVKD come from the germline V gene. The V end was cut by 2 bases, the J end by 7 bases, with 11 bases between. The CDR3 DNA sequence: TGTGCCATCAGTGAGGAGGCAGTCGGTGGCTACACCTTC. Its translation: CAISEEAVGGYTF.

The sample holds a few counts of this clonotype. The chain carries TRBV5-5 and TRBJ2-5; D not resolved. The CDR3 loop spans 15 amino acids. Trimming left V 2 bases short and J 1 base short, with 12 bases between. Germline V gene sequence: CDR1 SGHKS, CDR2 YYEKEE (reference sequence). The CDR3 loop reads CASSLTGTAQETQYF. CDR3 sequence (DNA): TGTGCCAGCAGCTTAACGGGCACAGCCCAAGAGACCCAGTACTTC.

This clonotype was detected many times. The DNA of the CDR3 is TGTGCCAGCAGCTTAGTCAGGACAGGGGGAGATGGCTACACCTTC. Translation: CASSLVRTGGDGYTF. The chain recombines TRBV11-2 with TRBJ1-2; 10 bases line up with TRBD1. Germline V gene lookup returns CDR1 SGHAT and CDR2 FQNNGV. There are 15 residues in the CDR3. V gave up 1 base and J gave up 6 bases; unmatched junction bases: 5.

This clonotype was counted at least ten times. V gene TRBV6-5 combines with J gene TRBJ2-7; 8 bases map to TRBD2. CDR1 and CDR2 from the germline V gene are MNHEY and SVGAGI. The V gene end was trimmed by 6 bases and the J gene end by 2 bases; junction bases not matched to a gene: 9. The CDR3 is 15 amino acids. The CDR3 bases are TGTGCCAGCAGATCGCCCAGGCGGGGGGCCTACGAGCAGTACTTC. This translates into CASRSPRRGAYEQYF.

This clonotype appeared many times. This sequence joins TRBV29-1 and TRBJ1-4; D may be TRBD1 (5 bases). V was clipped by 5 bases and J by 2 bases, with 12 bases between them. Germline CDR1 reads SQVTM; CDR2 reads ANQGSEA. The CDR3 length is 14 residues. The CDR3 nucleotides read TGCAGCGTTAAGGAGGGACCCACTAATGAAAAACTGTTTTTT. This translates into CSVKEGPTNEKLFF.

This CDR3 reads CASSGTSGDTQYF. The CDR3 DNA sequence: TGTGCCAGCAGTGGGACTAGCGGGGATACGCAGTATTTT. The rearrangement links TRBV7-9 to TRBJ2-3; 12 bases map to TRBD2. The CDR3 has 13 amino acids. V shed 6 bases and J 6 bases; nucleotides not matched to a gene: 1. CDR1 and CDR2 (germline): SEHNR, FQNEAQ (reference sequence).

In its sample, this clonotype was seen a few times. The rearrangement links TRBV6-2 or TRBV6-3 to TRBJ2-3, with D perhaps being TRBD1 or TRBD2 (6 bases each). V lost 5 bases, J lost 3 bases, and 24 bases lay in between. Germline V gives CDR1 MNHEY, CDR2 SVGEGT. This CDR3 contains 18 residues. CDR3 coding DNA: TGTGCCAGCAGTACCCCCCTCGGGGGCGACTACTTAACAGATACGCAGTATTTT. Amino acid sequence: CASSTPLGGDYLTDTQYF.

This clonotype was detected many times. The chain is built from TRBV29-1 and TRBJ2-3; 9 positions agree with TRBD1. Germline CDR1 is SQVTM and CDR2 is ANQGSEA. This CDR3 has 13 residues. The trim removed 5 bases at V and 3 bases at J, leaving 3 bases unmatched. This CDR3 is CSVTGTGTDTQYF. The CDR3 DNA reads as TGCAGCGTTACCGGGACAGGGACAGATACGCAGTATTTT.